The 32 T cell receptor beta chains listed next were all sequenced from one sample in a study of shared clonotypes between healthy human individuals (dated by TCRdb to 2020 to 2021). CD8 naive samples were CD45RO-negative cells positively selected for CCR7, giving a CD45RA+CCR7+ population that excluded TemRA cells. The method behind the library was the immunoSEQ multiplex PCR assay. The table comes from immuneACCESS by way of TCRdb, which keeps in-frame sequences with V and J called. Part of the clones is missing from these tables; in studies checked, under half for an unresolved V gene and the rest for unknown reasons. The sample table records hundreds of thousands of clones; about 96% of these occur just once. The ten top clones hold approximately 0.1% of the sample. The source material was naive CD8+ T cells sorted from blood. Sample cell subset or site, as interpreted from the label and publication: CD45RA+CCR7+. All receptors come from a young woman in good health.

The chain has TRBV27 and TRBJ1-2; D remains ambiguous. The ends were cut back, 3 bases at V and 7 bases at J, with 12 bases in the middle. Per the germline V gene, CDR1 is MNHEY and CDR2 is SMNVEV (reference sequence). The CDR3 is made up of 13 amino acids. In nucleotides, the CDR3 is TGTGCCAGCAGTTTTGGCCTAGGCTCTGGCTACACCTTC. It encodes CASSFGLGSGYTF.

The chain recombines TRBV28 with TRBJ2-1; the match to TRBD2 covers 7 bases. The CDR3 contains 14 residues. Germline assignment: CDR1 MDHEN and CDR2 SYDVKM. J gave up 2 bases and V 6 bases, and 4 bases lay outside the gene matches. The CDR3 bases are TGTGCCAGCAGAGGAGGACTAGCCTACAATGAGCAGTTCTTC. It yields the protein CASRGGLAYNEQFF.

This chain links TRBV28 with TRBJ2-1; 10 bases agree with TRBD2. The CDR3 is 15 residues long. Germline CDR1 is MDHEN and CDR2 is SYDVKM. V dropped 3 bases and J dropped 3; count of bases not matched to a gene: 2. The CDR3 region is CASSFGTSDYNEQFF. CDR3 nucleotide sequence: TGTGCCAGCAGTTTTGGGACTAGCGACTACAATGAGCAGTTCTTC.

This chain joins TRBV7-9 and TRBJ2-7; a possible D gene is TRBD1 (6 bases). Germline CDR1 and CDR2: SEHNR and FQNEAQ (reference sequence). The CDR3 is 15 amino acids. V lost 2 bases and J lost 5, with 16 bases in between. The CDR3, as DNA: TGTGCCAGCAGCTTACGCGTACAGGGTGGCGACGAGCAGTACTTC. Its protein product is CASSLRVQGGDEQYF. Full variable domain (missing parts from reference TRBV7-9 and TRBJ2-7): DTGVSQNPRHKITKRGQNVTFRCDPISEHNRLYWYRQTLGQGPEFLTYFQNEAQLEKSRLLSDRFSAERPKGSFSTLEIQRTEQGDSAMYLCASSLRVQGGDEQYFGPGTRLTVT.

This CDR3 is CATSPRDRAHNEQFF. The CDR3 DNA follows: TGTGCCACCAGCCCCCGGGACAGGGCCCACAATGAGCAGTTCTTC. The V gene is TRBV15, the J gene TRBJ2-1; TRBD1 aligns across 9 bases. Trimming removed 5 bases from V and 5 bases from J; junction bases left unmatched: 7. This CDR3 is built from 15 residues. Looked up from germline, CDR1 is LNHNV and CDR2 is YYDKDF (reference sequence).

The chain has TRBV7-9 and TRBJ2-7; 8 bases match TRBD1. CDR1 and CDR2 from the germline V gene are SEHNR and FQNEAQ (reference sequence). V shed 6 bases and J 3 bases; nucleotides not matched to a gene: 7. CDR3 length equals 14 residues. For the CDR3, the DNA is TGTGCCAGCAGGCCCAATGGGACAGGCTACGAGCAGTACTTC. Its translation: CASRPNGTGYEQYF.

The chain is built from TRBV15 and TRBJ2-7; D remains unclear. The germline gives CDR1 LNHNV, CDR2 YYDKDF (reference sequence). The germline V and J ends were trimmed by 3 bases and 4 bases, with 7 bases remaining between them. The CDR3 is 12 amino acids. The DNA for the CDR3 is TGTGCCACCAGCAGTCTTCTGTACGAGCAGTACTTC. Its protein is CATSSLLYEQYF. Based on the CDR3 plus reference TRBV15 and TRBJ2-7, the full variable domain is DAMVIQNPRYQVTQFGKPVTLSCSQTLNHNVMYWYQQKSSQAPKLLFHYYDKDFNNEADTPDNFQSRRPNTSFCFLDIRSPGLGDTAMYLCATSSLLYEQYFGPGTRLTVT.

CDR3 DNA sequence: TGTGCCAGCAGCAAAATGGGTTATGAGGAGAACACTGAAGCTTTCTTT. Translation: CASSKMGYEENTEAFF. The chain recombines TRBV21-1 with TRBJ1-1. TRBV21-1 is tagged as a pseudogene. The CDR3 spans 16 residues.

The V and J genes are TRBV5-8 and TRBJ2-1; no reliable D call. Trimming left V 0 bases short and J 9 bases short, with 10 bases between. Germline CDR1 and CDR2: SGHTS and YDEGEE. CDR3 length: 13 residues. In nucleotides, the CDR3 is TGTGCCAGCAGCTTGGAAGTGTTAGGTGAGCAGTTCTTC. Its translation: CASSLEVLGEQFF.

The chain couples TRBV28 to TRBJ2-7; 7 nucleotides line up with TRBD2. From germline, CDR1 is MDHEN and CDR2 SYDVKM. The CDR3 covers 14 residues. J lost 3 bases, V lost 3 bases, and 5 bases had no gene match. DNA for the CDR3: TGTGCCAGCAGTTTTCTCCAGCGGGGCTACGAGCAGTACTTC. This gives the protein CASSFLQRGYEQYF.

The chain combines TRBV4-2 with TRBJ2-1; TRBD2 aligns across 12 bases. Looked up from germline, CDR1 is LGHNA and CDR2 is YNFKEQ. V was pared by 1 base and J by 4 bases, with 2 bases of the junction left unmatched. CDR3 length: 16 residues. The CDR3 protein is CASSQGTSGTYNEQFF. The DNA of the CDR3 is TGTGCCAGCAGCCAAGGGACTAGCGGGACTTACAATGAGCAGTTCTTC.

This chain connects TRBV10-3 to TRBJ2-5; 7 nucleotides match TRBD1. Gene TRBJ2-7 matches the end of the DNA better, so the J call may be wrong. Germline V lookup: CDR1 ENHRY, CDR2 SYGVKD. The CDR3 runs to 15 residues. The CDR3 region has the DNA TGTGCCATCAGTGGGACCGGGACAGACTCCTACGAGCAGTACTTC. Translating it yields CAISGTGTDSYEQYF.

DNA of the CDR3: TGTGCCAGCAACGCGGGGGAGGGTGAAGCTTTCTTT. This sequence encodes CASNAGEGEAFF. This sequence joins TRBV11-2 and TRBJ1-1; a weak D match, TRBD1 (5 bases). Per the germline V gene, CDR1 is SGHAT and CDR2 is FQNNGV. V was pared by 7 bases and J by 7 bases, with 13 bases between. The CDR3 runs 12 residues.

This sequence joins TRBV4-1 and TRBJ2-1; D remains unclear. Germline V gene data show CDR1 as MGHRA and CDR2 as YSYEKL. V gave up 1 base and J gave up 2 bases, with 15 bases separating them. This CDR3 has 17 amino acids. CDR3 sequence reads: CASSQGPLTAAYNEQFF. The CDR3, as DNA: TGCGCCAGCAGCCAAGGCCCCCTCACGGCAGCCTACAATGAGCAGTTCTTC.

This chain uses TRBV5-6 with TRBJ1-6; D possibly corresponds to TRBD1 (5 bases). Looked up from germline, CDR1 is SGHDT and CDR2 is YYEEEE. The CDR3 loop spans 17 amino acids. V was trimmed by 4 bases and J by 0 bases, leaving 14 bases between them. This chain's CDR3 is CASSETAGGSYNSPLHF. CDR3 coding DNA: TGTGCCAGCAGCGAGACAGCCGGGGGCTCCTATAATTCACCCCTCCACTTT.

The rearrangement links TRBV5-1 to TRBJ2-1; TRBD1 is a possible D gene (6 bases). This CDR3 contains 13 residues. The V gene's germline CDR1 is SGHRS and CDR2 YFSETQ. V lost 4 bases and J lost 5, with 10 bases in between. The CDR3 loop reads CASSGGQDNEQFF. The CDR3 DNA reads TGCGCCAGCAGCGGGGGACAAGACAATGAGCAGTTCTTC.

V is TRBV9 and J is TRBJ2-1, with a tentative D call TRBD1 (6 bases). V was shortened by 4 bases and J by 8 bases, with 16 bases between the two germline ends. The CDR3 totals 14 residues. Germline V gives CDR1 SGDLS, CDR2 YYNGEE. This CDR3 reads CASSRGGGNDEQFF. CDR3 DNA sequence: TGTGCCAGCAGCCGCGGTGGGGGCAACGATGAGCAGTTCTTC. The complete variable domain, with remaining parts taken from reference TRBV9 and TRBJ2-1, reads DSGVTQTPKHLITATGQRVTLRCSPRSGDLSVYWYQQSLDQGLQFLIQYYNGEERAKGNILERFSAQQFPDLHSELNLSSLELGDSALYFCASSRGGGNDEQFFGPGTRLTVL.

The chain is built from TRBV7-2 and TRBJ2-5; D may be TRBD2 (6 bases). Trimming shortened V by 6 bases and J by 1 base, and 15 bases separated the two germline ends. CDR1 SGHTA and CDR2 FQGNSA come from the germline V gene. The CDR3 is 15 residues long. The CDR3 sequence is CASSLKLRGQETQYF. CDR3 DNA: TGTGCCAGCAGTCTGAAGTTGCGGGGCCAAGAGACCCAGTACTTC.

CDR3 in amino acids: CAIKGEGAGYSGNTIYF. The CDR3 nucleotides are TGTGCCATCAAGGGGGAAGGCGCCGGATACTCTGGAAACACCATATATTTT. The chain joins TRBV10-3 to TRBJ1-3, with D maybe TRBD1 (6 bases). This CDR3 is built from 17 residues. Looked up from germline, CDR1 is ENHRY and CDR2 is SYGVKD. Trimming removed 7 bases from V and 0 bases from J, with 19 bases in between.

J is TRBJ2-7 and V is TRBV29-1, with 10 nucleotides matching TRBD2. J lost 3 bases, V lost 1 base, and 9 bases had no gene match. CDR1 SQVTM and CDR2 ANQGSEA come from the germline V gene. The CDR3 length is 16 residues. The CDR3 loop reads CSVEVGGAGGIYEQYF. CDR3 coding DNA: TGCAGCGTTGAAGTAGGGGGAGCGGGAGGGATCTACGAGCAGTACTTC.

The chain combines TRBV28 with TRBJ2-3; tentatively, D is TRBD2 (5 bases). CDR3 length: 14 residues. The V and J ends lost 2 bases and 6 bases respectively, with 12 bases between them. Germline CDR1 reads MDHEN; CDR2 reads SYDVKM. CDR3 DNA sequence: TGTGCCAGCAGTTTAATCGGGGAGCGTGATACGCAGTATTTT. Translating gives CASSLIGERDTQYF.

The chain has TRBV27 and TRBJ2-1; no clear D. V was cut by 3 bases and J by 0 bases, with 6 bases left in between. The CDR3 extends over 14 amino acids. Germline V gene lookup returns CDR1 MNHEY and CDR2 SMNVEV (reference sequence). This CDR3 is CASSFISSYNEQFF. CDR3 nucleotide sequence: TGTGCCAGCAGTTTTATTAGCTCCTACAATGAGCAGTTCTTC.

The rearrangement uses TRBV18 and TRBJ2-1; TRBD1 might be the D (6 bases). This CDR3 comprises 11 residues. The germline V gene has CDR1 KGHSH and CDR2 LQKENI. Trimming pared 10 bases from V and 10 bases from J, leaving 14 bases between. The CDR3 nucleotides read TGTGCCACTCCCATGGGGACAGAGCAGTTCTTC. This translates into CATPMGTEQFF.

The chain recombines TRBV6-5 with TRBJ1-2, with a tentative D call TRBD1 (5 bases). The V and J ends lost 6 bases and 2 bases respectively, with 7 bases between them. CDR1 MNHEY and CDR2 SVGAGI come from the germline V gene. The CDR3 is 12 residues long. CDR3 loop: CASRGGNYGYTF. DNA of the CDR3: TGTGCCAGCAGGGGGGGAAACTATGGCTACACCTTC.

The chain employs TRBV5-6 and TRBJ2-7; D possibly corresponds to TRBD2 (6 bases). Germline V gene data show CDR1 as SGHDT and CDR2 as YYEEEE. The CDR3 consists of 16 residues. V was pared by 2 bases and J by 5 bases, with 20 bases between. CDR3: CASSFGEEGRFNEQYF. The DNA of the CDR3 is TGTGCCAGCAGCTTTGGGGAGGAGGGGAGGTTCAACGAGCAGTACTTC.

J is TRBJ2-7 and V is TRBV9, with TRBD1 matching over 9 bases. After removal of 3 bases from V and 5 bases from J, the junction contained 9 bases not matched to a gene. The V gene's germline CDR1 is SGDLS and CDR2 YYNGEE. The CDR3 has 15 amino acids. The CDR3 here is CASSEGGTGFDEQYF. The CDR3 region has the DNA TGTGCCAGCAGCGAAGGTGGGACAGGGTTTGACGAGCAGTACTTC.

The chain joins TRBV19 to TRBJ2-1; D uncertain. The germline V and J ends were trimmed by 3 bases and 0 bases, with 12 bases remaining between them. This CDR3 region has 16 residues. CDR1 and CDR2 from the germline V gene are LNHDA and SQIVND (reference sequence). Here the CDR3 reads CASSIQALSSYNEQFF. For the CDR3, the DNA is TGTGCCAGTAGTATCCAGGCTCTGAGCTCCTACAATGAGCAGTTCTTC.

The chain is built from TRBV4-1 and TRBJ1-2; D is unresolved. V gave up 11 bases and J gave up 8 bases, with 15 bases separating them. There are 11 residues in the CDR3. Germline loops: CDR1 MGHRA, CDR2 YSYEKL. The CDR3 region is CAPPGFGGYTF. CDR3 nucleotides: TGCGCCCCCCCCGGCTTCGGAGGCTACACCTTC.

This clone was seen once. A junction end diverges from the germline sequence, so it may reflect a read error. The V and J genes are TRBV28 and TRBJ1-1, with D unresolved. The CDR3 runs 11 residues. Germline-derived CDR1 and CDR2 are MDHEN and SYDVKM. The CDR3 DNA sequence: TGTGCCAGCAGTTTCTCAATACAGTCTTTTTTT. This translates into CASSFSIQSFF. The variable domain in full, completed from reference TRBV28 and TRBJ1-1, reads DVKVTQSSRYLVKRTGEKVFLECVQDMDHENMFWYRQDPGLGLRLIYFSYDVKMKEKGDIPEGYSVSREKKERFSLILESASTNQTSMYLCASSFSIQSFFGQGTRLTVV.

The V and J genes are TRBV7-9 and TRBJ2-5; D is undetermined. V dropped 6 bases and J dropped 2 bases, with 13 bases sitting between them. CDR1 is SEHNR and CDR2 is FQNEAQ in the germline V gene (reference sequence). This CDR3 has 14 amino acids. This CDR3 reads CASRPPDVQETQYF. CDR3 nucleotides: TGTGCCAGCAGACCCCCGGACGTACAAGAGACCCAGTACTTC.

Notes on this clone: This sample includes further DNA sequences coding for the same CDR3. This chain joins TRBV5-1 and TRBJ2-1; 8 nucleotides match TRBD2. This CDR3 spans 15 amino acids. CDR1 and CDR2 (germline): SGHRS, YFSETQ. J gave up 4 bases and V 2 bases, and 5 bases lay outside the gene matches. DNA of the CDR3: TGCGCCAGCAGCTTCGCGGGAGGACCTTACAATGAGCAGTTCTTC. Its translation is CASSFAGGPYNEQFF.

This chain uses TRBV29-1 with TRBJ2-7, with TRBD1 matching 10 bases. The CDR3 length is 11 residues. J was trimmed by 5 bases and V by 8 bases; bases with no gene match: 3. Germline V gene sequence: CDR1 SQVTM, CDR2 ANQGSEA. Here the CDR3 reads CSIGTGDEQYF. The CDR3 DNA follows: TGCAGCATCGGGACAGGGGACGAGCAGTACTTC.